This passage covers 30 T cell receptor beta chains from one sample sequenced in a study of identical twins. In TCRdb, the 5' RACE reads were re-called with MiXCR into one record per CDR3 protein. Among some 1,700,000 distinct CDR3 sequences, 32% were seen once, and the ten largest hold around 0.25%. Specimen: cord blood. The source of these receptors is a newborn girl in good health.

The CDR3 DNA is TGTGCCATCAGTAATTGGACAGGGGGCTATGGCTACACCTTC. Translated: CAISNWTGGYGYTF. The gene calls are TRBV10-3 and TRBJ1-2; 10 bases agree with TRBD1. V was pared by 5 bases and J by 4 bases, with 4 bases of the junction left unmatched. The germline gives CDR1 ENHRY, CDR2 SYGVKD. The CDR3 contains 14 residues.

This clonotype has ten or more counts. CDR3 region: CASSLRRGANEKLFF. CDR3 DNA: TGTGCCAGCAGCTTACGCAGGGGAGCTAATGAAAAACTGTTTTTT. The chain has TRBV11-2 and TRBJ1-4; possible D gene TRBD1, 6 bases. Trimming left V 2 bases short and J 3 bases short, with 10 bases between. This CDR3 is 15 amino acids long. Germline CDR1 is SGHAT and CDR2 is FQNNGV.

This clonotype was observed a few times. The chain carries TRBV6-6 and TRBJ2-4; tentative D call: TRBD2 (5 bases). The CDR3 is 12 residues long. Trimming stripped 1 base from V and 13 bases from J, with 11 bases between. CDR1 and CDR2 (germline): MNHNY, SVGAGI (reference sequence). For the CDR3, the DNA is TGTGCCAGCAGTTACTACCTGGGAGAGCAGTACTTC. This sequence encodes CASSYYLGEQYF.

The DNA of the CDR3 is TGTGCCAGCAGCCCCCTCGCTAGCGGTGCCTTAGCCAAAAACATTCAGTACTTC. Protein product: CASSPLASGALAKNIQYF. The rearrangement joins TRBV7-2 to TRBJ2-4, with 7 bases fitting TRBD2. Germline V CDR1 and CDR2: SGHTA, FQGNSA. The CDR3 has 18 residues. V was pared by 5 bases and J by 0 bases, with 13 bases of the junction left unmatched.

This clonotype was detected only a few times. V and J are TRBV3-1 and TRBJ1-2; no clear D gene. Trimming shortened V by 3 bases and J by 3 bases, and 11 bases separated the two germline ends. This CDR3 region has 14 residues. The germline V gene has CDR1 LGHDT and CDR2 YNNKEL (reference sequence). The CDR3 loop is CASSQPGRYYGYTF. For the CDR3, the DNA is TGTGCCAGCAGCCAGCCGGGGAGATACTATGGCTACACCTTC.

The V call is TRBV3-1, the J call TRBJ2-2, with 7 nucleotides matching TRBD1. After removal of 3 bases from V and 4 bases from J, the junction contained 5 bases not matched to a gene. This CDR3 has 15 residues. The germline V gene has CDR1 LGHDT and CDR2 YNNKEL (reference sequence). The CDR3 loop is CASSHLTGSTGELFF. The DNA of the CDR3 is TGTGCCAGCAGCCATTTGACAGGGAGCACCGGGGAGCTGTTTTTT. The entire variable domain, with the rest obtained from reference TRBV3-1 and TRBJ2-2, is as follows: DTAVSQTPKYLVTQMGNDKSIKCEQNLGHDTMYWYKQDSKKFLKIMFSYNNKELIINETVPNRFSPKSPDKAHLNLHINSLELGDSAVYFCASSHLTGSTGELFFGEGSRLTVL.

This clonotype was detected many times. The chain carries TRBV28 and TRBJ1-2; TRBD1 is a possible D gene (6 bases). Per the germline V gene, CDR1 is MDHEN and CDR2 is SYDVKM. This CDR3 has 11 residues. V shed 3 bases and J shed 8 bases, with 7 bases lying between them. This CDR3 is CASSFDRGYTF. CDR3 bases: TGTGCCAGCAGTTTCGACAGGGGCTACACCTTC.

Comments on this clonotype: One base away lies a much larger clone, so this may be a sequencing read error. The chain recombines TRBV20-1 with TRBJ1-2; 8 bases match TRBD1. The CDR3 loop spans 15 amino acids. Germline assignment: CDR1 DFQATT and CDR2 SNEGSKA (reference sequence). The CDR3 loop is CSARGRTGLNYGCTF. CDR3 nucleotides: TGCAGTGCTAGAGGGCGGACAGGGCTTAACTATGGCTGCACCTTC.

There are a few counts of this clonotype. This chain connects TRBV12-3 or TRBV12-4 to TRBJ1-1; D unclear. The CDR3 is made up of 12 amino acids. The V gene lost 7 bases and the J gene lost 5 bases, with 11 bases spanning the gap. DNA of the CDR3: TGTGCCAGCACCCTCGGGTGGACTGAAGCTTTCTTT. This encodes CASTLGWTEAFF.

DNA of the CDR3: TGTGCCAGCGTCAGGGGACAGGGCTCTAACTATGGCTACACCTTC. Translation: CASVRGQGSNYGYTF. The V gene is TRBV6-1, the J gene TRBJ1-2; 9 bases agree with TRBD1. The V and J ends lost 8 bases and 0 bases, in that order; junction bases with no gene match: 7. Germline V gives CDR1 MNHNS, CDR2 SASEGT. The CDR3 is made up of 15 amino acids.

This clonotype was observed a few times. V usage is TRBV28 and J usage is TRBJ1-4; TRBD1 agrees at 9 bases. The CDR3 has 16 residues. Germline-derived CDR1 and CDR2 are MDHEN and SYDVKM. V lost 3 bases to trimming and J lost 8 bases; unmatched junction nucleotides: 10. The CDR3 DNA sequence: TGTGCCAGCAGTTTCCCCCGGGACAGGGCATGGGAAAAACTGTTTTTT. Translation gives CASSFPRDRAWEKLFF.

J is TRBJ1-1 and V is TRBV5-6, with 11 bases lining up with TRBD1. The CDR3 runs to 16 residues. CDR1 is SGHDT and CDR2 is YYEEEE in the germline V gene. V lost 6 bases, J lost 3 bases, and 10 bases stayed unmatched. CDR3: CASNSAPGQGDTEAFF. The CDR3 DNA follows: TGTGCCAGCAACTCCGCCCCGGGACAGGGGGACACTGAAGCTTTCTTT.

This sequence joins TRBV29-1 and TRBJ2-7; 15 bases are a match to TRBD2. CDR1 and CDR2 (germline): SQVTM, ANQGSEA. The CDR3 is made up of 17 amino acids. With 6 bases clipped from V and 7 bases from J, the junction kept 16 bases outside the gene matches. The DNA of the CDR3 is TGCAGCGTCCTTGGTGGACTAGCGGGAGGGGGCTACAATGAGCAGTACTTC. It codes for CSVLGGLAGGGYNEQYF.

V gene TRBV9 combines with J gene TRBJ1-4, with 10 positions matching TRBD1. The CDR3 extends over 13 amino acids. The germline V gene has CDR1 SGDLS and CDR2 YYNGEE. V lost 3 bases, J lost 7 bases, and 0 bases stayed unmatched. CDR3 sequence (DNA): TGTGCCAGCAGCGGACAGGGGGCTGAAAAACTGTTTTTT. Its translation: CASSGQGAEKLFF.

This clonotype was seen at least ten times. V and J are TRBV13 and TRBJ1-2, with D perhaps matching TRBD1 (6 bases). This CDR3 is 14 amino acids long. Trimming cost V 5 bases and J 0 bases, with 10 bases left between them. Germline CDR1 PRHDT, CDR2 FYEKMQ (reference sequence). Here the CDR3 reads CASSAGHSNYGYTF. CDR3 in DNA: TGTGCCAGCAGCGCGGGACACTCTAACTATGGCTACACCTTC.

A note on this clonotype: This could be a read error, since a much larger clone is one nucleotide away. The rearrangement joins TRBV7-9 to TRBJ1-1; D uncertain. The CDR3 runs to 13 residues. In germline, CDR1 is SEHNR, CDR2 FQNEAQ (reference sequence). The CDR3 here is CAGSPTEGTEAFF. DNA for the CDR3: TGTGCCGGCAGCCCGACCGAAGGCACTGAAGCTTTCTTT.

There are a few counts of this clonotype. The chain couples TRBV10-3 to TRBJ2-3, with TRBD2 matching over 15 bases. Trimming at V came to 10 bases and at J to 7 bases, leaving 6 bases not matched to a gene. The CDR3 spans 14 residues. Germline-derived CDR1 and CDR2 are ENHRY and SYGVKD. The CDR3, as DNA: TGTGCCAGTTCCGGGACTAGCGGGAGGTATACGCAGTATTTT. As protein: CASSGTSGRYTQYF.

This clonotype was recorded at least ten times. This chain joins TRBV20-1 and TRBJ1-2, with D perhaps TRBD1 (5 bases). V shed 0 bases and J shed 2 bases, with 7 bases lying between them. The CDR3 consists of 13 residues. CDR1 DFQATT and CDR2 SNEGSKA come from the germline V gene (reference sequence). DNA for the CDR3: TGCAGTGCTAGAGATCGGGGGAACTATGGCTACACCTTC. Encoded protein: CSARDRGNYGYTF.

The rearrangement uses TRBV29-1 and TRBJ2-1, with D tentatively TRBD2 (6 bases). The J call is in doubt because the DNA end fits TRBJ2-7 better. Germline CDR1 reads SQVTM; CDR2 reads ANQGSEA. The CDR3 consists of 15 residues. For the CDR3, the DNA is TGCAGCGGGGCGGAGTCGGGAGTTTCCTACAATGAGCAGTACTTC. This gives the protein CSGAESGVSYNEQYF.

On this clonotype: A much larger clone is a single base away; this may be a read error. This sequence joins TRBV20-1 and TRBJ2-1; 12 positions match TRBD2. The CDR3 totals 17 residues. Germline V gives CDR1 DFQATT, CDR2 SNEGSKA (reference sequence). The CDR3 region has the DNA TGCAGTGCTAGAGATTGGACTAGCGGGGCTCTATACAATGGGCAGTTCTTC. Protein sequence: CSARDWTSGALYNGQFF.

Only a few counts were recorded for this clonotype. V and J are TRBV20-1 and TRBJ2-7, with 7 positions matching TRBD2. Germline V gene lookup returns CDR1 DFQATT and CDR2 SNEGSKA (reference sequence). Trimming at V came to 0 bases and at J to 6 bases, leaving 11 bases not matched to a gene. The CDR3 runs 15 residues. The DNA of the CDR3 is TGCAGTGCTAGAGATCCCCAGCGGGGCTTAGGCGAGCAGTACTTC. It yields the protein CSARDPQRGLGEQYF.

V and J are TRBV5-1 and TRBJ2-3; 7 positions agree with TRBD1. V trimming: 1 base; J trimming: 2 bases; junction bases outside the gene matches: 13. Germline V gene data show CDR1 as SGHRS and CDR2 as YFSETQ. CDR3 length: 18 amino acids. The CDR3 region has the DNA TGCGCCAGCAGCTTGAGGTCAAAGACAGGGCGACACACAGATACGCAGTATTTT. It specifies CASSLRSKTGRHTDTQYF.

The chain couples TRBV20-1 to TRBJ2-1; the D gene is possibly TRBD2 (5 bases). This CDR3 is built from 14 residues. Germline CDR1 reads DFQATT; CDR2 reads SNEGSKA (reference sequence). The CDR3 loop reads CTLGGPSSYNEQFF. The DNA for the CDR3 is TGCACTTTAGGCGGGCCCAGCTCCTACAATGAGCAGTTCTTC.

This sequence joins TRBV7-2 and TRBJ2-5; the match to TRBD2 covers 13 bases. After removal of 5 bases from V and 3 bases from J, the junction contained 6 bases not matched to a gene. Germline V gene lookup returns CDR1 SGHTA and CDR2 FQGNSA. The CDR3 runs to 16 residues. CDR3: CASSPGLAGRKETQYF. CDR3 nucleotides: TGTGCCAGCAGCCCGGGACTAGCGGGGAGGAAAGAGACCCAGTACTTC.

The chain couples TRBV20-1 to TRBJ2-1, with 8 nucleotides matching TRBD2. The V segment lost 0 bases and the J segment 5 bases; nucleotides outside the gene matches: 12. The CDR3 extends over 17 amino acids. Germline-derived CDR1 and CDR2 are DFQATT and SNEGSKA (reference sequence). The CDR3 sequence: CSARDPTRAGGNNEQFF. The DNA of the CDR3 is TGCAGTGCTAGAGATCCGACGCGCGCGGGGGGAAACAATGAGCAGTTCTTC.

This clonotype appeared a few times. The rearrangement links TRBV25-1 to TRBJ2-3; TRBD1 agrees at 10 bases. V shed 3 bases and J 4 bases; nucleotides not matched to a gene: 1. Germline CDR1 MGHDK, CDR2 SYGVNS. The CDR3 spans 14 residues. The DNA of the CDR3 is TGTGCCAGCAGTGAGACAGGGGGCCCAGATACGCAGTATTTT. As protein: CASSETGGPDTQYF.

The rearrangement joins TRBV6-2 or TRBV6-3 to TRBJ2-5, with D perhaps matching TRBD2 (5 bases). The last part of the DNA fits TRBJ2-7 better; the J call may be wrong. Per the germline V gene, CDR1 is MNHEY and CDR2 is SVGEGT. The CDR3 spans 14 residues. CDR3 region: CASSYGRVHYEQYF. The CDR3 nucleotides are TGTGCCAGCAGTTACGGGCGGGTGCACTACGAGCAGTACTTC.

V is TRBV9 and J is TRBJ1-5, with D perhaps TRBD1 (5 bases). Trimming pared 0 bases from V and 7 bases from J, leaving 14 bases between. Germline CDR1 SGDLS, CDR2 YYNGEE. CDR3 size: 15 residues. The CDR3 protein is CASSVGAGSMQPQHF. The CDR3 DNA reads as TGTGCCAGCAGCGTAGGAGCAGGGAGTATGCAGCCCCAGCATTTT.

J is TRBJ1-5 and V is TRBV6-1; tentatively, D is TRBD1 (5 bases). CDR1 is MNHNS, CDR2 SASEGT, per germline. V was cut by 6 bases and J by 2 bases, with 17 bases left in between. The CDR3 is made up of 16 amino acids. Written as DNA, the CDR3 is TGTGCCAGCAGGGATCGAGGGGCCGGGGGCAATCAGCCCCAGCATTTT. It encodes CASRDRGAGGNQPQHF.

The V and J genes are TRBV20-1 and TRBJ1-5, with D possibly TRBD1 on 5 matching bases. Germline CDR1 is DFQATT and CDR2 is SNEGSKA (reference sequence). The CDR3 runs 13 residues. Trimming pared 3 bases from V and 4 bases from J, leaving 10 bases between. DNA for the CDR3: TGCAGTGCTAGGTACTGGGGGAATCAGCCCCAGCATTTT. It codes for CSARYWGNQPQHF.